This TCR beta chain appears in the sequencing data of a study of T cell responses to AZD1222 COVID-19 vaccine. Study findings and constraints: Repertoire collection took place solely once the T cell response had peaked. Spike-specific TCR repertoires showed rising breadth and depth after two AZD1222 doses.

The ends lost 4 bases at V and 6 bases at J; junction bases unmatched: 9. Looked up from germline, CDR1 is LNHNV and CDR2 is YYDKDF (reference sequence). The CDR3 sequence is 14 residues long. Researchers grouped second doses given at about 4 or about 12 weeks into one pool. Sequencing used immunoSEQ multiplex PCR; TCRdb keeps in-frame clones, though not all of them. The sample records 100,000 to 150,000 clones, more than 80% being singletons. Points on this clone: The antigen is unknown.

The clonotype originates from an adult who received the AZD1222 COVID-19 vaccine. The V and J genes are TRBV15 and TRBJ2-7, with 7 bases matching TRBD1. Sequenced here: peripheral blood, sampled 28 days after the second AZD1222 dose. The CDR3, as DNA: TGTGCCACCAGCACCCAGACAGGGCCTAGCGAGCAGTACTTC. This encodes CATSTQTGPSEQYF.